A single sample gave rise to the 27 T cell receptor beta chains below, sequenced in a study of blood T cells in healthy people across ages. With a J-beta primer mix and a sample-barcoded 5' primer, a second PCR ran about 6 to 11 cycles. TCRdb redid the calling of the 5' RACE reads with MiXCR, one entry per CDR3 protein. The sample has roughly 860,000 distinct CDR3 sequences, 62% seen once. Sequenced sample: blood. These receptors were obtained from a man younger than 45 in good health.

The V gene is TRBV2, the J gene TRBJ2-3, with D tentatively TRBD2 (5 bases). The CDR3 contains 12 residues. V lost 6 bases and J 4 bases, leaving 8 bases between the germline ends. CDR1 and CDR2 from the germline V gene are SNHLY and FYNNEI. The CDR3 region is CASSGIADTQYF. As DNA, the CDR3 is TGTGCCAGCAGCGGGATCGCAGATACGCAGTATTTT.

Comment on this clonotype: Germline and junction disagree at one end, which may indicate a read error. V and J are TRBV28 and TRBJ1-2, with 9 bases matching TRBD1. Per germline, CDR1 MDHEN and CDR2 SYDVKM. The CDR3 is 15 amino acids. Here the CDR3 reads CAGSAGTGIGYGYTF. The CDR3 nucleotides read TGTGCCGGCAGTGCCGGGACAGGGATCGGCTATGGCTACACCTTC.

The CDR3, as DNA: TGTGCCAGCAGTTACGGGCCCCACTATGGCTACACCTTC. This translates into CASSYGPHYGYTF. The chain combines TRBV6-5 with TRBJ1-2; no clear D gene. Trimming left V 2 bases short and J 3 bases short, with 7 bases between. The CDR3 sequence is 13 residues long. CDR1 MNHEY and CDR2 SVGAGI come from the germline V gene.

The sample holds a few counts of this clonotype. The chain uses TRBV20-1 and TRBJ2-3; TRBD2 matches at 11 bases. Germline CDR1 reads DFQATT; CDR2 reads SNEGSKA (reference sequence). V shed 6 bases, J shed 2 bases, and the junction held 4 bases outside the gene matches. The CDR3 has 14 amino acids. Written as DNA, the CDR3 is TGCAGTGCCATACTAGCGGGGGACACAGATACGCAGTATTTT. It specifies CSAILAGDTDTQYF.

This chain joins TRBV7-8 and TRBJ2-1; 9 bases align to TRBD2. This CDR3 spans 14 amino acids. The V gene end was trimmed by 3 bases and the J gene end by 7 bases; junction bases not matched to a gene: 4. From germline, CDR1 is SGHVS and CDR2 FQNEAQ. The chain's CDR3 is CASSFGTSFNEQFF. The CDR3, as DNA: TGTGCCAGCAGCTTTGGGACTAGCTTTAATGAGCAGTTCTTC.

The chain is built from TRBV20-1 and TRBJ2-7, with 8 bases aligning to TRBD1. Germline values: CDR1 DFQATT, CDR2 SNEGSKA (reference sequence). V shed 5 bases, J shed 6 bases, and the junction held 9 bases outside the gene matches. The CDR3 loop spans 13 amino acids. CDR3 sequence reads: CSAQRTGRSEQYF. The CDR3 nucleotides read TGCAGTGCTCAAAGGACAGGGAGGAGCGAGCAGTACTTC.

The chain has TRBV6-1 and TRBJ2-5; 8 nucleotides match TRBD1. The J call may be mistaken, given a closer DNA end match to TRBJ2-7. The germline V gene has CDR1 MNHNS and CDR2 SASEGT. This CDR3 region has 12 residues. CDR3 sequence: CATRDRLDEQYF. The CDR3 DNA is TGTGCCACCAGGGACAGGCTCGACGAGCAGTACTTC.

The chain employs TRBV10-3 and TRBJ2-3; either TRBD1 or TRBD2 may fit D (5 bases each). The germline V and J ends were trimmed by 7 bases and 0 bases, with 14 bases remaining between them. The CDR3 runs 15 residues. Germline CDR1 and CDR2: ENHRY and SYGVKD. The CDR3 DNA is TGTGCCATCACCGGGGAGAGGGGTAGCACAGATACGCAGTATTTT. The encoded protein is CAITGERGSTDTQYF.

This chain joins TRBV4-3 and TRBJ2-7, with 10 nucleotides matching TRBD1. The DNA end is more similar to TRBJ2-5, so the J call may be wrong. CDR1 and CDR2 from the germline V gene are LGHNA and YSLEER. The CDR3 is 15 amino acids. The CDR3 region has the DNA TGCGCCAGCAGCCCGGGACAGGGGACGGGAGAGACCCAGTACTTC. Protein product: CASSPGQGTGETQYF.

This clonotype is a singleton in its sample. This chain uses TRBV14 with TRBJ2-1; 11 bases are a match to TRBD2. The CDR3 consists of 15 residues. Germline assignment: CDR1 SGHDN and CDR2 FVKESK. V was pared by 3 bases and J by 8 bases, with 6 bases of the junction left unmatched. CDR3 region: CASSQISGGAYEQFF. Written as DNA, the CDR3 is TGTGCCAGCAGCCAGATTAGCGGGGGGGCCTATGAGCAGTTCTTC.

This clonotype was detected only a few times. The chain recombines TRBV29-1 with TRBJ2-1; 7 bases agree with TRBD1. V gave up 7 bases and J gave up 2 bases; unmatched junction bases: 8. There are 14 residues in the CDR3. The germline gives CDR1 SQVTM, CDR2 ANQGSEA. This chain's CDR3 is CSGYRGGPYNEQFF. CDR3 bases: TGCAGCGGTTACAGGGGCGGGCCCTACAATGAGCAGTTCTTC.

The chain couples TRBV3-1 to TRBJ1-1, with D unresolved. The CDR3 length is 14 residues. V shed 4 bases and J shed 4 bases, with 13 bases lying between them. Germline lookup yields CDR1 LGHDT and CDR2 YNNKEL (reference sequence). The CDR3, as DNA: TGTGCCAGCAGCCGAAACAGTGTAGGCACTGAAGCTTTCTTT. Amino acids: CASSRNSVGTEAFF.

The rearrangement links TRBV20-1 to TRBJ1-6; D ambiguous. Trimming took 1 base from V and 9 from J, leaving 4 bases between them. The germline gives CDR1 DFQATT, CDR2 SNEGSKA (reference sequence). CDR3 length: 11 amino acids. For the CDR3, the DNA is TGCAGTGCTAGAGTTGGTTCACCCCTCCACTTT. This encodes CSARVGSPLHF.

The sample holds one count of this clonotype. The gene calls are TRBV20-1 and TRBJ2-2, with TRBD2 matching over 10 bases. J lost 1 base, V lost 5 bases, and 10 bases had no gene match. In germline, CDR1 is DFQATT, CDR2 SNEGSKA (reference sequence). The CDR3 runs to 17 residues. As DNA, the CDR3 is TGCAGTGCTTTACAATACCTAGCGGGGGAGAACACCGGGGAGCTGTTTTTT. Encoded protein: CSALQYLAGENTGELFF.

The gene calls are TRBV13 and TRBJ1-2; tentative D call: TRBD1 (6 bases). This CDR3 is built from 16 residues. Germline CDR1 PRHDT, CDR2 FYEKMQ (reference sequence). Trimming took off 3 bases at V and 0 bases at J, with 14 bases between the two ends. The CDR3 is CASSLRGPEANYGYTF. The CDR3 nucleotides are TGTGCCAGCAGCTTGCGGGGGCCAGAAGCTAACTATGGCTACACCTTC. Full variable domain (outside the CDR3, taken from reference TRBV13 and TRBJ1-2): AAGVIQSPRHLIKEKRETATLKCYPIPRHDTVYWYQQGPGQDPQFLISFYEKMQSDKGSIPDRFSAQQFSDYHSELNMSSLELGDSALYFCASSLRGPEANYGYTFGSGTRLTVV.

This clonotype has just a few counts. This chain uses TRBV12-3 or TRBV12-4 with TRBJ2-7; the D call may be TRBD1 or TRBD2 (6 bases each). The CDR3 runs to 16 residues. V was cut by 1 base and J by 0 bases, with 13 bases left in between. Written as DNA, the CDR3 is TGTGCCAGCAGTTTAGTTGGAGGGGGGTCCTCCTACGAGCAGTACTTC. It translates to CASSLVGGGSSYEQYF.

The J gene is TRBJ2-7, the V gene TRBV4-2, with 7 bases matching TRBD1. The CDR3 is 15 residues long. V gave up 0 bases and J gave up 5 bases; unmatched junction bases: 7. Germline V gene sequence: CDR1 LGHNA, CDR2 YNFKEQ. Written as DNA, the CDR3 is TGTGCCAGCAGCCAAGAAGGGGGCCTCTGGGACGAGCAGTACTTC. This sequence encodes CASSQEGGLWDEQYF.

The chain uses TRBV2 and TRBJ2-5; unclear D gene. The CDR3 runs to 14 residues. The germline gives CDR1 SNHLY, CDR2 FYNNEI. The V end lost 1 base, the J end lost 2 bases, and 8 bases lay between the germline ends. The CDR3: CASSEDWQQETQYF. The CDR3 DNA sequence: TGTGCCAGCAGTGAAGATTGGCAGCAAGAGACCCAGTACTTC.

This clonotype was detected a few times. This CDR3 reads CAWSVGGYGYTF. In DNA, the CDR3 is TGTGCCTGGAGTGTAGGTGGCTATGGCTACACCTTC. The chain joins TRBV30 to TRBJ1-2; D unresolved. V lost 0 bases to trimming and J lost 4 bases, with 6 bases between them. The germline CDR1 and CDR2 sequences are GTSNPN and SVGIG (reference sequence). There are 12 residues in the CDR3.

This chain joins TRBV6-2 or TRBV6-3 and TRBJ2-3, with D perhaps TRBD1 or TRBD2 (5 bases each). The CDR3 covers 15 residues. V was clipped by 2 bases and J by 3 bases, with 12 bases between them. Germline V gene lookup returns CDR1 MNHEY and CDR2 SVGEGT. The CDR3 protein is CASSYGIWGTDTQYF. In DNA form, the CDR3 reads TGTGCCAGCAGTTACGGGATTTGGGGGACAGATACGCAGTATTTT.

The chain carries TRBV7-2 and TRBJ2-7; D is undetermined. The CDR3 extends over 14 amino acids. Germline-derived CDR1 and CDR2 are SGHTA and FQGNSA. V lost 3 bases and J lost 3, with 12 bases in between. In DNA, the CDR3 is TGTGCCAGCAGCTTGCGTAGGGCTAACTACGAGCAGTACTTC. Translating it yields CASSLRRANYEQYF.

The J gene is TRBJ2-1, the V gene TRBV5-1; unclear D gene. V lost 7 bases, J lost 0 bases, and 11 bases lay in between. Germline V CDR1 and CDR2: SGHRS, YFSETQ. The CDR3 is made up of 14 amino acids. The CDR3 DNA is TGCGCCAGCGGCAGGCAGAGCTCCTACAATGAGCAGTTCTTC. Its protein product is CASGRQSSYNEQFF.

V is TRBV6-2 or TRBV6-3 and J is TRBJ2-5, with 11 bases fitting TRBD2. The J segment lost 2 bases and the V segment lost 4 bases, leaving 6 bases of the junction unmatched. Germline CDR1 is MNHEY and CDR2 is SVGEGT. CDR3 size: 16 residues. The CDR3 spells CASSSGLAVGQETQYF. CDR3 sequence (DNA): TGTGCCAGCAGTTCGGGACTAGCGGTGGGACAAGAGACCCAGTACTTC.

The chain couples TRBV20-1 to TRBJ1-2; D uncertain. CDR1 and CDR2 (germline): DFQATT, SNEGSKA (reference sequence). This CDR3 has 13 residues. V shed 6 bases and J shed 4 bases, with 15 bases lying between them. CDR3 sequence: CSADDVAGYGYTF. In DNA form, the CDR3 reads TGCAGTGCCGACGACGTGGCTGGCTATGGCTACACCTTC.

The V and J genes are TRBV15 and TRBJ2-3; 11 nucleotides match TRBD1. The V and J ends lost 0 bases and 3 bases, in that order; junction bases with no gene match: 5. This CDR3 is 17 amino acids long. Germline loops: CDR1 LNHNV, CDR2 YYDKDF (reference sequence). The CDR3 loop reads CATSRDPGQGATDTQYF. The DNA for the CDR3 is TGTGCCACCAGCAGAGATCCAGGACAGGGGGCAACAGATACGCAGTATTTT.

Concerning this clonotype itself: One end of the junction is discordant with germline, which a read error may explain. The chain recombines TRBV7-2 with TRBJ2-7; 10 positions match TRBD2. The CDR3 runs to 16 residues. Germline values: CDR1 SGHTA, CDR2 FQGNSA. CDR3 residues: CGSSFGLAAYSYEQYF. Written as DNA, the CDR3 is TGTGGCAGCAGCTTTGGACTAGCGGCATACTCCTACGAGCAGTACTTC. The full variable domain, in which reference TRBV7-2 and TRBJ2-7 provide the parts outside the CDR3, is GAGVSQSPSNKVTEKGKDVELRCDPISGHTALYWYRQSLGQGLEFLIYFQGNSAPDKSGLPSDRFSAERTGGSVSTLTIQRTQQEDSAVYLCGSSFGLAAYSYEQYFGPGTRLTVT.

V and J are TRBV12-3 or TRBV12-4 and TRBJ1-1; 10 positions match TRBD1. The CDR3 spans 15 residues. Germline trimming cut 1 base from V and 5 bases from J; bases unmatched to any gene: 4. CDR3 DNA: TGTGCCAGCAGTTTAGGAGGACAGGGGGAGACTGAAGCTTTCTTT. This gives the protein CASSLGGQGETEAFF.